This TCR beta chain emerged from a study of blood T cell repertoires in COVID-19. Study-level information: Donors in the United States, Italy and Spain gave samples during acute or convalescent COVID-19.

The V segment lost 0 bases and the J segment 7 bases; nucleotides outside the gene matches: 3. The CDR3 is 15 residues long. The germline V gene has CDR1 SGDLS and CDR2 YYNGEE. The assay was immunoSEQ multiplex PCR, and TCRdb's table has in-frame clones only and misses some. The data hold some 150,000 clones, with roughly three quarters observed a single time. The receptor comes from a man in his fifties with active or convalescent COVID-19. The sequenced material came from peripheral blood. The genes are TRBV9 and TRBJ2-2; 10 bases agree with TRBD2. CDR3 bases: TGTGCCAGCAGCGTAGCTTCTAGCGGGAGCGGGGAGCTGTTTTTT. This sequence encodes CASSVASSGSGELFF.